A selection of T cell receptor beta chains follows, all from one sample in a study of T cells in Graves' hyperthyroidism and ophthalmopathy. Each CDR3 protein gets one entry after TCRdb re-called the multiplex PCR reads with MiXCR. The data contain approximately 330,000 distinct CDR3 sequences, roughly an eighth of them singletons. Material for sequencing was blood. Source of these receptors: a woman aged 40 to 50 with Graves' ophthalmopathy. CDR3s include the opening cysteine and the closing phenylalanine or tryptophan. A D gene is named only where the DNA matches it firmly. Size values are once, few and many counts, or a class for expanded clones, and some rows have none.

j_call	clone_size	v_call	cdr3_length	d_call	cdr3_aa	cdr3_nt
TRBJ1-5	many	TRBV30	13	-	CAWSVIEGQPQHF	TGTGCCTGGAGTGTGATCGAGGGGCAGCCCCAGCATTTT
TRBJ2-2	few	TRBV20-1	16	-	CSAKRLIPAFVGELFF	TGCAGTGCAAAAAGACTCATACCCGCGTTCGTAGGGGAGCTGTTTTTT
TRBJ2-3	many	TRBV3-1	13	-	CASSQDHTDTQYF	TGTGCCAGCAGCCAAGACCACACAGATACGCAGTATTTT
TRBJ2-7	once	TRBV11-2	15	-	CASSLASGPTGEQYF	TGTGCCAGCAGCTTAGCAAGCGGGCCCACGGGCGAGCAGTACTTC
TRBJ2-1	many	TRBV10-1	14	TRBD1	CATMDRGPYNEQFF	TGCGCCACCATGGACAGGGGTCCCTACAATGAGCAGTTCTTC
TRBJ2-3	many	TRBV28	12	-	CASKMNTDTQYF	TGTGCCAGCAAGATGAACACAGATACGCAGTATTTT
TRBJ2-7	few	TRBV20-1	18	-	CSARDVRFGTFGSYEQYF	TGCAGTGCTAGAGATGTCCGTTTCGGGACTTTTGGGTCCTACGAGCAGTACTTC
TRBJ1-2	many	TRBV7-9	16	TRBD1	CASSPKNRGLVDGYTF	TGTGCCAGCAGTCCCAAAAACAGGGGATTAGTTGATGGCTACACCTTC
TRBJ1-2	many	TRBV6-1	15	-	CASSSPRTRVHGYTF	TGTGCCAGCAGTTCACCCCGGACAAGGGTCCACGGCTACACCTTC
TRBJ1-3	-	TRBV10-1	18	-	CASSESGTPSRHGNTIYF	TGCGCCAGCTCAGAAAGCGGGACACCTTCCCGGCATGGAAACACCATATATTTT
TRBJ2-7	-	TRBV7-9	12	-	CASSLIGGEQYF	TGTGCCAGCAGCTTGATCGGGGGCGAGCAGTACTTC
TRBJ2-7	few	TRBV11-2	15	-	CASSLLVGSTYEQYF	TGTGCCAGCAGCTTATTAGTGGGGTCAACCTACGAGCAGTACTTC
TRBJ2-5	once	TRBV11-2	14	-	CASSFPGILETQYF	TGTGCCAGCAGCTTCCCGGGAATTTTAGAGACCCAGTACTTC
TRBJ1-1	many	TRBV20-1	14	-	CSVSGGRLNTEAFF	TGCAGTGTCTCGGGGGGGCGGTTGAACACTGAAGCTTTCTTT
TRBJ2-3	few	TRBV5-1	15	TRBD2	CASSPGTSVTDTQYF	TGCGCCAGCAGCCCCGGGACTAGCGTCACAGATACGCAGTATTTT
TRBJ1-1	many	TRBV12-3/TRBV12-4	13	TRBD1	CASRHRGGTEAFF	TGTGCCAGCAGACACAGGGGAGGCACTGAAGCTTTCTTT
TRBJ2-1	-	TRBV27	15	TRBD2	CASSYTSASYNEQFF	TGTGCCAGCAGTTACACTAGCGCCTCCTACAATGAGCAGTTCTTC
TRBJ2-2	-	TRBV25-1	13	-	CASSEVGTGELFF	TGTGCCAGCAGTGAAGTAGGTACCGGGGAGCTGTTTTTT
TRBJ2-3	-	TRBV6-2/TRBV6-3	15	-	CASSWGLASTDTQYF	TGTGCCAGCAGTTGGGGCCTGGCTAGCACAGATACGCAGTATTTT
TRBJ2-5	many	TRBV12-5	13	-	CASALSGTETQYF	TGTGCTAGTGCCCTCTCTGGGACAGAGACCCAGTACTTC
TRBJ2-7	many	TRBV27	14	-	CASSAAGISYEQYF	TGTGCCAGCAGTGCCGCGGGGATCTCCTACGAGCAGTACTTC
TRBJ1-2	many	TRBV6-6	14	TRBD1	CASSYAGQGRGYTF	TGTGCCAGCAGTTACGCCGGACAGGGGCGGGGCTACACCTTC
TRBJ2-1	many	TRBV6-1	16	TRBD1	CASSEFGTGKVKGQFF	TGTGCCAGCAGTGAATTTGGGACAGGGAAGGTAAAAGGTCAGTTCTTC
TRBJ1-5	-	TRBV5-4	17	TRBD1	CAEYGTGGPNSNQPQHF	TGTGCAGAATACGGGACAGGGGGCCCGAATAGCAATCAGCCCCAGCATTTT
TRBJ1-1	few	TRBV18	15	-	CASSPDTGSGTEAFF	TGTGCCAGCTCACCGGACACAGGGTCCGGTACTGAAGCTTTCTTT
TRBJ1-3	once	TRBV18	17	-	CASSPVINPGLGNTIYF	TGTGCCAGCTCACCCGTAATCAACCCGGGTCTTGGAAACACCATATATTTT
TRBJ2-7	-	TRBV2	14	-	CASSAEGHSYEQYF	TGTGCCAGCAGTGCGGAGGGCCACTCCTACGAGCAGTACTTC
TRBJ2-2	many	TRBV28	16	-	CASSHSGALNTGELFF	TGTGCCAGCAGTCACTCAGGGGCCCTAAACACCGGGGAGCTGTTTTTT
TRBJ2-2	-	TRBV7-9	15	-	CASTEPEFYAGELFF	TGTGCCAGCACCGAGCCGGAATTTTACGCCGGGGAGCTGTTTTTT
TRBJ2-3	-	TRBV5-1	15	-	CASSLAGQGPDTQYF	TGCGCCAGCAGCTTGGCCGGGCAGGGTCCAGATACGCAGTATTTT
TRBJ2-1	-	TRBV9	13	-	CASSVGRTNEQFF	TGTGCCAGCAGCGTAGGACGAACGAATGAGCAGTTCTTC
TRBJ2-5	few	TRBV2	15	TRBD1	CASSDPGTGERRENF	TGTGCCAGCAGCGACCCCGGGACAGGGGAGCGGCGGGAGAACTTC
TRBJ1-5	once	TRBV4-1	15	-	CASSQAGSGNQPQHF	TGCGCCAGCAGCCAAGCCGGATCGGGCAATCAGCCCCAGCATTTT
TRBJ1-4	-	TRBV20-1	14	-	CSAPIPGGGEKLFF	TGCAGTGCTCCGATTCCGGGGGGCGGTGAAAAACTGTTTTTT
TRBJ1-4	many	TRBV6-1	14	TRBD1	CASSRGPANEKLFF	TGTGCCAGCAGCAGGGGGCCGGCTAATGAAAAACTGTTTTTT
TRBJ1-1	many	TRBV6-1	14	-	CATIKQIMNTEAFF	TGTGCCACAATCAAACAGATCATGAACACTGAAGCTTTCTTT
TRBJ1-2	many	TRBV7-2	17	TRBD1	CASSFMVTGGADYGYTF	TGTGCCAGCAGCTTCATGGTAACAGGGGGCGCTGACTATGGCTACACCTTC
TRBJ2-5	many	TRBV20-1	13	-	CSARTGGWETQYF	TGCAGTGCTAGAACTGGGGGCTGGGAGACCCAGTACTTC
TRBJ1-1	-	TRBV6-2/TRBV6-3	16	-	CASSRLSGGGNTEAFF	TGTGCCAGCAGTCGCCTATCGGGGGGCGGGAACACTGAAGCTTTCTTT
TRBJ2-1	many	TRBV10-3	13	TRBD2	CAISETGGNEQFF	TGTGCCATCAGTGAGACGGGGGGGAATGAGCAGTTCTTC
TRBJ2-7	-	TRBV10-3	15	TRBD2	CAIRGLAGGTYEQYF	TGTGCCATCAGAGGACTAGCGGGAGGGACCTACGAGCAGTACTTC
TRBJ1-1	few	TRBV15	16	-	CATSRPWAGLNTEAFF	TGTGCCACCAGCAGGCCCTGGGCGGGCTTGAACACTGAAGCTTTCTTT
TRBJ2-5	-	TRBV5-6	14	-	CASSLKTPGETQYF	TGTGCCAGCAGCTTGAAGACCCCAGGGGAGACCCAGTACTTC
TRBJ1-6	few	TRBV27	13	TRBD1	CASSSPGTGSLHF	TGTGCCAGCAGTTCCCCCGGGACAGGGTCCCTCCACTTT
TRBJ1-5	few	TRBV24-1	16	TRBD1	CATSGSGQGGNQPQHF	TGTGCCACCAGTGGTAGCGGACAGGGGGGAAATCAGCCCCAGCATTTT
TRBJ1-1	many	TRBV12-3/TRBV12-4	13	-	CASRLGPNTEAFF	TGTGCCAGCAGACTAGGACCGAACACTGAAGCTTTCTTT
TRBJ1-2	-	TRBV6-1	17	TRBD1	CASRETPGQGVDYGYTF	TGTGCCAGCAGGGAAACCCCGGGACAGGGGGTTGACTATGGCTACACCTTC
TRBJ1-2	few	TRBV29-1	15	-	CSVESAGSINYGYTF	TGCAGCGTTGAGTCGGCTGGCAGTATAAACTATGGCTACACCTTC
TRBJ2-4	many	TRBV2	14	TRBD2	CASSEGSGGNIQYF	TGTGCCAGCAGTGAAGGTAGCGGGGGGAACATTCAGTACTTC
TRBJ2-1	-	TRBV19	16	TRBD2	CASTPRTSGGNNEQSF	TGTGCCAGTACCCCAAGGACTAGCGGGGGGAATAATGAGCAGTCCTTC
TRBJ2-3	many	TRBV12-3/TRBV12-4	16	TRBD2	CASSPTSGGAGDTQYF	TGTGCCAGCAGCCCCACTAGCGGGGGGGCAGGGGATACGCAGTATTTT
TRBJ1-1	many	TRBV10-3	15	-	CAIKGDGAMNTEAFF	TGTGCCATCAAGGGGGACGGGGCGATGAACACTGAAGCTTTCTTT
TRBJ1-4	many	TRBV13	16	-	CASSSQPGSNNEKLFF	TGTGCCAGCAGCTCTCAACCGGGATCCAATAATGAAAAACTGTTTTTT
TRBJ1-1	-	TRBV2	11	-	CAWEGDTEAFF	TGTGCCTGGGAGGGGGACACTGAAGCTTTCTTT
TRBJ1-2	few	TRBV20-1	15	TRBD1	CSARDPGGTYYGYTF	TGCAGTGCTAGAGACCCAGGGGGCACTTACTATGGCTACACCTTC
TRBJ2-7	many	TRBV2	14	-	CASRRSLGSGEQYF	TGTGCCAGCAGGCGGTCCCTGGGTTCCGGCGAGCAGTACTTC
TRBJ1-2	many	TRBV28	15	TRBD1	CASSLQTGGFYGYTF	TGTGCCAGCAGTTTACAGACAGGGGGCTTTTATGGCTACACCTTC